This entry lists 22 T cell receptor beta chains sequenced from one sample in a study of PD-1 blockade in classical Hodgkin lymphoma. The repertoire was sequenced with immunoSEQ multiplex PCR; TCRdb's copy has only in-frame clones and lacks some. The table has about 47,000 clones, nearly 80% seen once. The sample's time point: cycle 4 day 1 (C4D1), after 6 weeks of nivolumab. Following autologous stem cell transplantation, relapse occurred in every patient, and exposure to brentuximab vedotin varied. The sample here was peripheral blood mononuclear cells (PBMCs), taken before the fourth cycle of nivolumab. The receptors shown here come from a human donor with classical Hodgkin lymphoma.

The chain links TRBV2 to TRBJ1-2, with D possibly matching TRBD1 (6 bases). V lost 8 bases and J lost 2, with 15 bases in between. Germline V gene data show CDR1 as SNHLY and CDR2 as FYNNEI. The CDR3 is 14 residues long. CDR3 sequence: CASGEQGPNYGYTF. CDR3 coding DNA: TGTGCCAGCGGAGAACAGGGCCCCAACTATGGCTACACCTTC.

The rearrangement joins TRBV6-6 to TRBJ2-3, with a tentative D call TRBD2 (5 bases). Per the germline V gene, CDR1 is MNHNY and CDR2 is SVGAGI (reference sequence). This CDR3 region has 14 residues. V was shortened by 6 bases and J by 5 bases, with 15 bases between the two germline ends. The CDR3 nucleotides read TGTGCCAGCAGGCCTGGGGTTCGGGGAGATACGCAGTATTTT. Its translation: CASRPGVRGDTQYF.

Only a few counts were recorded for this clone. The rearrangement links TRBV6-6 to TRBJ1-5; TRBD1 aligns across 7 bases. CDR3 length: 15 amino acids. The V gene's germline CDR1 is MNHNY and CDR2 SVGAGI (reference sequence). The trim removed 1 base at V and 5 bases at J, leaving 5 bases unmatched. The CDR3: CASSYFQQGDQPQHF. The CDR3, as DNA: TGTGCCAGCAGTTACTTTCAGCAGGGGGATCAGCCCCAGCATTTT.

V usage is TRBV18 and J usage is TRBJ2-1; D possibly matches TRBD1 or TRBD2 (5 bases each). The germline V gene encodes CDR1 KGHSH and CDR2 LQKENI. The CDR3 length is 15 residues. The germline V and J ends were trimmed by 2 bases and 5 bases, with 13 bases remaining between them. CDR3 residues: CASSPSGPANNEQFF. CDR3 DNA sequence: TGTGCCAGCTCACCATCGGGACCCGCCAACAATGAGCAGTTCTTC. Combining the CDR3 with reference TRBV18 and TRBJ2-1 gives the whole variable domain NAGVMQNPRHLVRRRGQEARLRCSPMKGHSHVYWYRQLPEEGLKFMVYLQKENIIDESGMPKERFSAEFPKEGPSILRIQQVVRGDSAAYFCASSPSGPANNEQFFGPGTRLTVL.

The CDR3 loop is CASVGTGETQYF. The CDR3 DNA reads TGTGCCAGCGTGGGGACAGGGGAGACCCAGTACTTC. The chain carries TRBV5-4 and TRBJ2-5; 9 bases map to TRBD1. The CDR3 consists of 12 residues. From germline, CDR1 is SGHNT and CDR2 YYREEE (reference sequence). The junction had 3 bases not matched to a gene; V was cut back by 7 bases and J by 5 bases.

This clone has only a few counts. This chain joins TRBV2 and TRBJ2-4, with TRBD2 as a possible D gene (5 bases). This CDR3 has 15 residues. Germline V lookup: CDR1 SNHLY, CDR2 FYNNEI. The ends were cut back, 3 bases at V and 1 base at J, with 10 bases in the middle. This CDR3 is CASSDSSGAKNIQYF. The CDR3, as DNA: TGTGCCAGCAGTGATAGTTCGGGGGCCAAAAACATTCAGTACTTC.

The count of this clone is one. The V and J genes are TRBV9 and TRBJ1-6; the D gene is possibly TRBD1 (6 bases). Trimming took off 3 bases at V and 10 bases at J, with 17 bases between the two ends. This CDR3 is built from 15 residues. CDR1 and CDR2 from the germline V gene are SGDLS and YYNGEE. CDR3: CASSAGHRVKSPLHF. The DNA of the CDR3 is TGTGCCAGCAGCGCCGGACACAGGGTGAAATCACCCCTCCACTTT.

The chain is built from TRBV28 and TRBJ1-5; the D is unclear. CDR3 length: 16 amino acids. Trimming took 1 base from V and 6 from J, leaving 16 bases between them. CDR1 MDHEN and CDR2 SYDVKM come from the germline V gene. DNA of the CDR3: TGTGCCAGCAGTTTATTTTGGTCAACTATCGGTCAGCCCCAGCATTTT. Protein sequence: CASSLFWSTIGQPQHF. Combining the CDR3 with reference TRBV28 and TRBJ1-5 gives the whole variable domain DVKVTQSSRYLVKRTGEKVFLECVQDMDHENMFWYRQDPGLGLRLIYFSYDVKMKEKGDIPEGYSVSREKKERFSLILESASTNQTSMYLCASSLFWSTIGQPQHFGDGTRLSIL.

This CDR3 is CASKDNSNQPQHF. The CDR3 DNA reads TGTGCCAGCAAGGACAATAGCAATCAGCCCCAGCATTTT. The rearrangement uses TRBV28 and TRBJ1-5; tentatively, D is TRBD1 (5 bases). Germline lookup yields CDR1 MDHEN and CDR2 SYDVKM. Trimming stripped 7 bases from V and 0 bases from J, with 7 bases between. This CDR3 has 13 residues.

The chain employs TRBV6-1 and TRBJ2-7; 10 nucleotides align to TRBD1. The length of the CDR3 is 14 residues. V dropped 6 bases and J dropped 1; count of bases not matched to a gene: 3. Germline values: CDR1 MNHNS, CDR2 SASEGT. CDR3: CASRGQGTSYEQYF. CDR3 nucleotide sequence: TGTGCCAGCAGGGGACAGGGGACTTCCTACGAGCAGTACTTC.

This chain's CDR3 is CASSPPGETGELFF. For the CDR3, the DNA is TGTGCCAGCAGTCCTCCAGGGGAAACCGGGGAGCTGTTTTTT. The genes are TRBV6-6 and TRBJ2-2, with D perhaps matching TRBD1 (6 bases). The CDR3 runs 14 residues. Trimming removed 5 bases from V and 5 bases from J, with 12 bases in between. Germline CDR1 reads MNHNY; CDR2 reads SVGAGI (reference sequence).

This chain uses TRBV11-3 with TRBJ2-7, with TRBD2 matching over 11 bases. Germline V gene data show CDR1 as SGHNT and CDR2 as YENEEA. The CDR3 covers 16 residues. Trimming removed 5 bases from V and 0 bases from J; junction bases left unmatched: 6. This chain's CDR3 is CASSPGTSGFSYEQYF. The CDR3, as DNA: TGTGCCAGCAGCCCCGGGACTAGCGGTTTCTCCTACGAGCAGTACTTC.

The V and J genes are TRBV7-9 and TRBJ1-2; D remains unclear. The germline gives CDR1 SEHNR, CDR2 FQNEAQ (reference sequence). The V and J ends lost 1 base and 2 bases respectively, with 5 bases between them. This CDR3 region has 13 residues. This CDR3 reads CASSLDGNYGYTF. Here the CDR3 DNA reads TGTGCCAGCAGCTTAGATGGAAACTATGGCTACACCTTC. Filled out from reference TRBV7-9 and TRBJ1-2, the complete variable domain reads DTGVSQNPRHKITKRGQNVTFRCDPISEHNRLYWYRQTLGQGPEFLTYFQNEAQLEKSRLLSDRFSAERPKGSFSTLEIQRTEQGDSAMYLCASSLDGNYGYTFGSGTRLTVV.

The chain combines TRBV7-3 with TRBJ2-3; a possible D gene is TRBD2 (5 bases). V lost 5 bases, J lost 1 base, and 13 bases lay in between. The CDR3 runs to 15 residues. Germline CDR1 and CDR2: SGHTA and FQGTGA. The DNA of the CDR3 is TGTGCCAGCAGCACCCAGCGAGGGCGCACAGATACGCAGTATTTT. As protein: CASSTQRGRTDTQYF.

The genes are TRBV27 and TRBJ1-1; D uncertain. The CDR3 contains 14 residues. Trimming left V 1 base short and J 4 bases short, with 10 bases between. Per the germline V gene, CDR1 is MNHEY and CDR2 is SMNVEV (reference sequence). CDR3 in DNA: TGTGCCAGCAGTTTATTCAGTCCCACCACTGAAGCTTTCTTT. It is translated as CASSLFSPTTEAFF.

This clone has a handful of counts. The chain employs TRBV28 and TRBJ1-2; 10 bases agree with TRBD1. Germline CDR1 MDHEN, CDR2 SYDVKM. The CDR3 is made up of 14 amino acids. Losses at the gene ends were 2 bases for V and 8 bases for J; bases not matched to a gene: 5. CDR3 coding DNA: TGTGCCAGCAGTTTACAGGGGACAGGGGAAGGCTACACCTTC. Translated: CASSLQGTGEGYTF.

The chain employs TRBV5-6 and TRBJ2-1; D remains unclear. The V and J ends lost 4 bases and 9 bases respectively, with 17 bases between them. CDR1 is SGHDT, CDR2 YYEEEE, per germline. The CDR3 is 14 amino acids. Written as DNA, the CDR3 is TGTGCCAGCAGCCCCCCTTCCTTTGCGGTTGAGCAGTTCTTC. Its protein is CASSPPSFAVEQFF.

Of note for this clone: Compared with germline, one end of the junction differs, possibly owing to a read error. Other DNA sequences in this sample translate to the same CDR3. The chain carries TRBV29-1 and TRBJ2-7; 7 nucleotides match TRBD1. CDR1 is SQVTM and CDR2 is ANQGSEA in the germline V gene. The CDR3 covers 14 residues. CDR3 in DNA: TGCAGCGTTGAAGGGGGACAGTTGTCCTATGAGCAGTACTTC. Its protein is CSVEGGQLSYEQYF.

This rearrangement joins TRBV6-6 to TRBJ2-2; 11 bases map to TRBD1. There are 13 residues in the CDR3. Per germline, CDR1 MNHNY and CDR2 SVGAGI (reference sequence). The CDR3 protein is CAIGQGATGELFF. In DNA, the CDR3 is TGTGCTATTGGACAGGGGGCGACCGGGGAGCTGTTTTTT.

In DNA, the CDR3 is TGTGCCAGCAGTTACTCAATCGGGGAGCTGTTTTTT. Its protein is CASSYSIGELFF. The chain links TRBV6-5 to TRBJ2-2; no definite D call. The CDR3 consists of 12 residues. CDR1 and CDR2 from the germline V gene are MNHEY and SVGAGI. V shed 0 bases and J shed 7 bases, with 3 bases lying between them.

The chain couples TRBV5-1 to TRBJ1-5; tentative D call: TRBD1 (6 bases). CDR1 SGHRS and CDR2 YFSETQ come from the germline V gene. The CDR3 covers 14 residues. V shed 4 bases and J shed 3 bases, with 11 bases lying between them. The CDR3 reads CASSEGTNNQPQHF. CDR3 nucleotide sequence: TGCGCCAGCAGCGAAGGGACAAACAATCAGCCCCAGCATTTT. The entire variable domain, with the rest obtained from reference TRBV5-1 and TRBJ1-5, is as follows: KAGVTQTPRYLIKTRGQQVTLSCSPISGHRSVSWYQQTPGQGLQFLFEYFSETQRNKGNFPGRFSGRQFSNSRSEMNVSTLELGDSALYLCASSEGTNNQPQHFGDGTRLSIL.

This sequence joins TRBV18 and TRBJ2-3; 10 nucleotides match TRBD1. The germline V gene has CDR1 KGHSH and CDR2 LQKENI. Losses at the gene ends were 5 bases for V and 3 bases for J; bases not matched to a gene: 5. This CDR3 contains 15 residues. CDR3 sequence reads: CASSVRTGGTDTQYF. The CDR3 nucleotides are TGTGCCAGCTCAGTGCGGACAGGGGGTACAGATACGCAGTATTTT. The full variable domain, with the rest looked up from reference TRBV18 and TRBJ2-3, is NAGVMQNPRHLVRRRGQEARLRCSPMKGHSHVYWYRQLPEEGLKFMVYLQKENIIDESGMPKERFSAEFPKEGPSILRIQQVVRGDSAAYFCASSVRTGGTDTQYFGPGTRLTVL.